This TCR beta chain was sequenced in a study of cytomegalovirus exposure and HLA in healthy donors (dated by TCRdb to 2016 to 2017). Study-wide context: An earlier analysis of roughly 570 of the donors reported 276 Gb of sequence data and 117 million unique TCR beta sequences obtained from about 179 million T cells. All discovery cohort repertoires had been generated using a single sequencing platform. Among 300 to 500 genotyped donors of the cohort, an average of around 250,000 unique TCR beta nucleotide sequences was sequenced per donor, of which about 19% were non-productive. Besides the first cohort of 666 subjects, a separate validation cohort made up of over 100 different subjects was used. An early release that covered some 640 HLA-typed donors contained around 300 gigabases of sequencing data and 75 million to 100 million unique TCR sequences. The number of donors typed differed by locus, with roughly 629-640 for A, B, C, DRB1 and DQB1, approximately 500 for DQA1, 606 for DPA1, and around 430 for DPB1. The T cell repertoires of 700 or so subjects were profiled by immunosequencing and related to cytomegalovirus serostatus. Among the roughly 400 genotyped donors, around 81% belonged to the genetic ancestry cluster associated with self-reported Caucasian donors. The aim of the study was to test whether cataloging public T cell receptors could identify signatures of past pathogen exposure. A later genetic analysis took genome-wide SNP genotypes for about 65% of the roughly 670 donors and used that subset as a discovery cohort. Donor age, sex, ethnicity and CMV serostatus were compiled alongside the repertoire data. The study combined high-throughput TCR immunosequencing, statistical association of individual TCRs with disease status, and machine learning to predict cytomegalovirus infection status. Rather than drawing on any new phenotypic data, the later analysis identified candidate immune exposures from TCR beta sequences and the way those sequences occurred across donors. In an earlier analysis of several hundred of the donors, high-throughput TCR beta sequencing was used to judge whether each TCR beta V gene segment behaved as functional or pseudogenic. HLA typing included class I and class II loci at four-digit resolution. Roughly five DR-DQ haplotypes were handled as single units for association and clustering because linkage in the cohort was strong. A later analysis re-examined previously published TCR beta repertoires from just over 650 donors and added high-resolution HLA genotyping to investigate patterns of TCR occurrence.

The cohort was made up of roughly 670 healthy bone marrow donors. All cohort members were sampled while nominally healthy, although unrecorded immune exposures were likely present. The donor was CMV seronegative and was included in the group of around 320 seronegative cohort members. A peripheral blood sample was provided by each donor, and peripheral blood mononuclear cells were used for TCR beta sequencing. The Qiagen DNeasy Blood Extraction Kit was used to extract genomic DNA from the blood cell samples. V drops 4 bases and J drops 0 bases, leaving 13 bases in between. According to the germline V gene, CDR1 reads SGHVS and CDR2 reads FQNEAQ. The CDR3 starts with the cysteine, ends with the phenylalanine, and has 16 residues. Only CDR3 DNA remains: 48 bases, in frame from the first base. The library was made by the immunoSEQ multiplex PCR assay. A mixture of 60 forward primers for TCR Vbeta segments and 13 reverse primers for TCR Jbeta segments was used in the multiplex PCR. The CDR3 region of rearranged TCR beta genes was amplified from genomic DNA with a multiplex PCR assay. On the Illumina HiSeq System, the amplified TCR beta libraries were sequenced as 87-base-pair reads. The original methods were these. In a later analysis, tens of millions of unique TCR beta chains were counted across the roughly 670 repertoires, and approximately 11 million of these chains were shared by at least two donors. Raw reads were error-corrected and collapsed into unique sequences by a nearest-neighbor algorithm in which closely related sequences were merged to remove PCR and sequencing errors. Alignment of CDR3 sequences to IMGT reference sequences was used to assign V, D and J gene segments. For a sequence to be retained, a match of at least six nucleotides to both a V gene segment and a J gene segment was required. Rearrangements were called productive when the CDR3 lacked stop codons and stayed in frame with V and J; all others were non-productive. Following IMGT convention, CDR3 was defined as the stretch from the second conserved V-encoded cysteine up to the conserved J-encoded phenylalanine. The earlier analysis of fewer than 750 of the donors excluded sequences that lacked an unambiguous match to a single V gene segment. In an earlier analysis of some 590 of the donors, a V segment was called functional when productive rearrangements were above 56.7%, and segregating when the standard deviation between donors exceeded 5%. A statistical classification framework was built for diagnosing cytomegalovirus status from the catalog of TCR beta chain sequences. V and J gene assignment, in a later analysis, came from comparing TCR nucleotide sequences with IMGT/GENE-DB human TR gene sequences. The TCRdist pipeline was used in a later analysis to assign CDR3 sequences and most-parsimonious VDJ recombination scenarios. A later analysis defined each TCR beta chain by its CDR3 amino acid sequence plus V-gene family, and excluded reads lacking a unique V-gene family. A later analysis removed 600 or so highly shared, low-generation-probability nucleotide sequences to deal with suspected cross-contamination and a sequencing artifact. For each public chain, a later analysis derived a clonal expansion index from normalized ranks of inferred template counts within each repertoire. In a later analysis, generation probabilities were computed using a VDJ recombination model fitted to out-of-frame rearrangements, and the results were checked against IGoR. A later analysis scored TCR-TCR, TCR-HLA and TCR-CMV co-occurrence with hypergeometric tests, applying a repertoire-size bias correction to TCR pairs. To estimate false discovery rates, a later analysis permuted the HLA or CMV assignments 20 times. In a later analysis, co-occurring TCRs were grouped using DBSCAN, with TCRdist sequence similarity added in when clustering inside HLA-allele-positive subsets. For co-occurrence clustering, repertoires with fewer than 30,000 or more than 120,000 public chains were excluded, along with roughly five repertoires with anomalous nucleotide sharing. This is the immuneACCESS table as TCRdb keeps it, with only in-frame sequences that have V and J called. A part of the clones is gone; compared with another copy, unresolved V genes explain less than half, and the rest is unexplained. That table is the source of V, J and clone size, and D and trimming were worked out from the DNA. Across this sample there are about 200,000 clones, with around 87% seen only once. Of the sample, around 0.98% falls within the top ten clones.

Broader findings and caveats from the paper: In vitro tests confirmed that a few of the cytomegalovirus-associated TCR beta chains recognize cytomegalovirus antigens. In an earlier analysis of approximately 600 of the donors, most TCR beta V segments were observed in productive rearrangements about 87% or about 30% of the time, broadly matching IMGT annotations. According to the authors, the approach could potentially be generalized to other disease states and immunological phenotypes. The earlier analysis of around 600 of the donors excluded 15 to 20 rarely observed V segments, including chromosome 9 orphons, because counts were too low. HLA typing was unavailable for some donors at each locus, so association tests used only the typed subset. Compared with the approximately 670-donor mean, donors in an Asian-associated ancestry cluster had fewer N-insertions in productive TCRs, according to a later genetic analysis. Correlated functional status among segregating V segments might be attributable to linkage disequilibrium, but an unknown experimental factor could not be ruled out. In both the original and validation cohorts, the classifier was reported to diagnose cytomegalovirus status with high specificity and sensitivity. At a false discovery rate of 0.05, a later analysis linked 16,951 TCR beta sequences to specific HLA alleles. Roughly uniform sequencing depth across donors was assumed in presence/absence analyses, although this assumption may not hold. In this cohort, only TCR beta chains were sequenced, and detectable features were limited by the absence of alpha or paired-chain data. In the study, roughly 160 TCR beta chains were listed as associated with cytomegalovirus. In a later analysis, TCR association rates were found to vary across HLA loci, with the most associated TCRs seen for DRB1 alleles and the fewest for HLA-C alleles. Because the 87-base-pair reads could not distinguish some IMGT-functional V segments, including TRBV6-2 and TRBV6-3, those segments were excluded. Immune exposure information for the cohort was limited to CMV serostatus. An association between a missense DCLRE1C variant and V-gene and J-gene trimming of TCR beta chains was found in a later genetic analysis and replicated in an independent cohort. According to a later analysis, parvovirus B19, influenza, CMV and Epstein-Barr virus appeared linked to several top co-occurrence clusters. When HLA alleles, especially DR and DQ, strongly co-occurred, attributing TCR associations to individual alleles was difficult. Across donors, most TCR sequences were observed very rarely, whereas some public TCRs were present in many individuals. The sequencing pipeline was judged likely to have produced a cluster of highly shared sequence variants as a technical artifact. A later analysis found that most CMV-associated TCR beta chains appeared HLA-restricted, with HLA associations seemingly driven largely by CMV exposure. A further reported finding was that TCR beta sequences accurately predicted the HLA-A and HLA-B alleles for most subjects in the first cohort. A later analysis found that HLA-associated TCR beta chains were more clonally expanded and had lower generation probabilities than equally common non-associated chains.

As regards this clone: Its binding antigen is unknown. Base qualities are not provided; no much larger clone lies one nucleotide away.

The sample consisted of PBMCs. The chain joins TRBV7-8 to TRBJ1-5; matching of 5 bases hints at TRBD1 as the D gene. This clonotype was obtained from a boy younger than 10 in good health and CMV-seronegative. The sequenced DNA: TGTGCCAGCAGCTCAACCCGACAGCTTAGCAATCAGCCCCAGCATTTT. Its product reads: CASSSTRQLSNQPQHF.